A single sample gave rise to the 16 T cell receptor beta chains below, sequenced in a study of T cells in Graves' hyperthyroidism and ophthalmopathy. It was RNA transcripts that yielded the amplified TCR beta CDR3 regions. The study used the HTBI primer set for a first-round RT-PCR of the TCR CDR3. In TCRdb, the multiplex PCR reads were re-called with MiXCR into one record per CDR3 protein. This repertoire shows just under 750,000 distinct CDR3 sequences, 35% found once; its top ten account for around 31%. The sequenced sample consisted of blood. These receptors came from a woman in her 40s with Graves' hyperthyroidism.

This clonotype was observed a handful of times. A single base separates this from a much larger clone, so it may be a read error. This chain uses TRBV11-2 with TRBJ2-7, with D possibly matching TRBD2 (6 bases). The CDR3 extends over 13 amino acids. Germline V gene sequence: CDR1 SGHAT, CDR2 FQNNGV. V dropped 3 bases and J dropped 3 bases, with 9 bases sitting between them. The DNA for the CDR3 is TGTGCCAGCAGCTTTGGGGGGAACTACGAGCAGTACTTC. Encoded protein: CASSFGGNYEQYF.

This clonotype was counted between two and nine times. V usage is TRBV5-1 and J usage is TRBJ1-2; D gene uncertain. V was cut by 0 bases and J by 3 bases, with 6 bases left in between. Germline V CDR1 and CDR2: SGHRS, YFSETQ. CDR3 size: 13 residues. The CDR3 DNA is TGCGCCAGCAGCTTGGACCTATACTATGGCTACACCTTC. It codes for CASSLDLYYGYTF. The full variable domain, completed using reference TRBV5-1 and TRBJ1-2, is KAGVTQTPRYLIKTRGQQVTLSCSPISGHRSVSWYQQTPGQGLQFLFEYFSETQRNKGNFPGRFSGRQFSNSRSEMNVSTLELGDSALYLCASSLDLYYGYTFGSGTRLTVV.

This clonotype was seen many times. The V and J genes are TRBV20-1 and TRBJ2-7, with no clear D. Trimming took 3 bases from V and 0 from J, leaving 12 bases between them. The CDR3 loop spans 14 amino acids. Germline V gene sequence: CDR1 DFQATT, CDR2 SNEGSKA (reference sequence). The CDR3 loop is CSASSYAGSYEQYF. In DNA, the CDR3 is TGCAGTGCTAGTTCCTACGCAGGCTCCTACGAGCAGTACTTC.

This clonotype appeared a few times. This chain uses TRBV24-1 with TRBJ2-3; D is tentatively TRBD1 or TRBD2 (5 bases each). The V gene's germline CDR1 is KGHDR and CDR2 SFDVKD. The length of the CDR3 is 15 residues. V shed 3 bases and J shed 1 base, with 10 bases lying between them. CDR3 coding DNA: TGTGCCACCAGTGATGCTCAGGGACGCACAGATACGCAGTATTTT. This encodes CATSDAQGRTDTQYF.

Of note for this clonotype: This may be a read error: a much more frequent sequence differs by one nucleotide. The missing conserved phenylalanine or tryptophan at the end of this CDR3 makes a read error likely. J is TRBJ1-5 and V is TRBV5-1, with D maybe TRBD1 (6 bases). Germline loops: CDR1 SGHRS, CDR2 YFSETQ. Between the trimmed V and J ends, which lost 0 bases and 6 bases, there was a span of 13 bases. The CDR3 is 15 residues long. The CDR3 DNA reads as TGCGCCAGCAGCTTGGAAGGGACACCCCGTCAGCCCCAGCATCTT. Its protein product is CASSLEGTPRQPQHL.

In this sample, this clonotype turned up a few times. The genes are TRBV12-3 or TRBV12-4 and TRBJ1-1; D unresolved. V gave up 0 bases and J gave up 0 bases, with 5 bases separating them. The CDR3 covers 14 residues. The CDR3 DNA reads as TGTGCCAGCAGTTTAGCTTGGGTGAACACTGAAGCTTTCTTT. Encoded protein: CASSLAWVNTEAFF.

The chain couples TRBV9 to TRBJ2-6; 8 bases are a match to TRBD1. V dropped 3 bases and J dropped 1; count of bases not matched to a gene: 12. Germline V gene data show CDR1 as SGDLS and CDR2 as YYNGEE. CDR3 length: 19 amino acids. CDR3 in DNA: TGTGCCAGCAGCGCATACTCGGGGACAGGCGTGTCTGGGGCCAACGTCCTGACTTTC. Translating it yields CASSAYSGTGVSGANVLTF.

This clonotype came up many times. This rearrangement joins TRBV10-3 to TRBJ2-2; D is uncertain. Trimming removed 2 bases from V and 2 bases from J, with 9 bases in between. The CDR3 is made up of 15 amino acids. CDR1 and CDR2 from the germline V gene are ENHRY and SYGVKD. The CDR3 region is CAISEGFSNTGELFF. The CDR3 DNA is TGTGCCATCAGTGAGGGGTTCTCAAACACCGGGGAGCTGTTTTTT.

This rearrangement joins TRBV19 to TRBJ1-6; D remains unclear. Trimming stripped 9 bases from V and 8 bases from J, with 14 bases between. Germline CDR1 is LNHDA and CDR2 is SQIVND (reference sequence). This CDR3 region has 13 residues. In nucleotides, the CDR3 is TGTGCCAGCAGTTTAGGGTTGGATTCACCCCTCCACTTT. Protein sequence: CASSLGLDSPLHF.

This clonotype was seen more than once but under ten times. One junction end disagrees with the germline gene, perhaps due to a read error. This sequence joins TRBV7-9 and TRBJ1-5; a weak D match, TRBD1 (5 bases). Germline V gives CDR1 SEHNR, CDR2 FQNEAQ (reference sequence). The CDR3 covers 16 residues. The CDR3 here is CASSQDVLQGGQPQHF. The CDR3 coding sequence is TGCGCCAGCAGCCAAGATGTGTTGCAGGGAGGTCAGCCCCAGCATTTT.

This clonotype was detected only a few times. The rearrangement uses TRBV7-8 and TRBJ1-2; the D is unclear. Deletions cut 6 bases from V and 0 bases from J, with 11 bases between. Looked up from germline, CDR1 is SGHVS and CDR2 is FQNEAQ. This CDR3 comprises 14 residues. CDR3 nucleotides: TGTGCCAGCAGTTTTGCAACCTCTAACTATGGCTACACCTTC. As protein: CASSFATSNYGYTF. Full variable domain (missing parts from reference TRBV7-8 and TRBJ1-2): GAGVSQSPRYKVAKRGQDVALRCDPISGHVSLFWYQQALGQGPEFLTYFQNEAQLDKSGLPSDRFFAERPEGSVSTLKIQRTQQEDSAVYLCASSFATSNYGYTFGSGTRLTVV.

CDR3 in amino acids: CASSYRGQGAEKLFF. For the CDR3, the DNA is TGTGCCAGCAGCTACCGGGGACAGGGGGCGGAAAAACTGTTTTTT. This chain connects TRBV7-2 to TRBJ1-4, with 12 nucleotides matching TRBD1. The ends lost 4 bases at V and 8 bases at J; junction bases unmatched: 5. CDR3 length: 15 amino acids. Germline CDR1 is SGHTA and CDR2 is FQGNSA.

Many counts were recorded for this clonotype. The chain uses TRBV9 and TRBJ1-6; the D gene is possibly TRBD1 (6 bases). The V and J ends lost 0 bases and 9 bases respectively, with 13 bases between them. The CDR3 runs 15 residues. Per the germline V gene, CDR1 is SGDLS and CDR2 is YYNGEE. The DNA of the CDR3 is TGTGCCAGCAGCGTAGGCGGACAGAACGGTTCACCCCTCCACTTT. Residues: CASSVGGQNGSPLHF.

The sample holds a few counts of this clonotype. The V call is TRBV7-2, the J call TRBJ1-5; D not certain. Germline V gene lookup returns CDR1 SGHTA and CDR2 FQGNSA. V shed 5 bases and J shed 5 bases, with 10 bases lying between them. The CDR3 is 13 residues long. The CDR3 nucleotides read TGTGCCAGCAGCCCCAACTTGGATCAGCCCCAGCATTTT. Amino acids: CASSPNLDQPQHF.

This sequence joins TRBV6-5 and TRBJ1-5; a possible D gene is TRBD1 (5 bases). Germline CDR1 is MNHEY and CDR2 is SVGAGI. The CDR3 length is 14 residues. Trimming left V 8 bases short and J 3 bases short, with 14 bases between. CDR3 bases: TGTGCCAGCGGTAACCGACAGTCCAATCAGCCCCAGCATTTT. As protein: CASGNRQSNQPQHF.

The gene calls are TRBV7-8 and TRBJ1-1; a weak D match, TRBD1 (5 bases). V gave up 5 bases and J gave up 6 bases, with 13 bases separating them. CDR1 SGHVS and CDR2 FQNEAQ come from the germline V gene. The CDR3 length is 13 residues. CDR3 coding DNA: TGTGCCAGCAGCCGTACAGGTAACTCTGAAGCTTTCTTT. Protein sequence: CASSRTGNSEAFF. The entire variable domain, with the rest obtained from reference TRBV7-8 and TRBJ1-1, is as follows: GAGVSQSPRYKVAKRGQDVALRCDPISGHVSLFWYQQALGQGPEFLTYFQNEAQLDKSGLPSDRFFAERPEGSVSTLKIQRTQQEDSAVYLCASSRTGNSEAFFGQGTRLTVV.